The 26 T cell receptor beta chains below all came from one sample that was sequenced in a study of shared clonotypes between healthy human individuals. Data came from immunoSEQ multiplex PCR; TCRdb stores just in-frame clones and leaves some out. The sample includes a few million clones, 85% to 95% of them seen just once. Material for sequencing was naive CD4+ T cells sorted from blood. The subset here: CD45RA+ positively selected. The receptors originated from a man aged 18 to 29 in good health.

V is TRBV29-1 and J is TRBJ2-7; 9 bases line up with TRBD1. Trimming removed 5 bases from V and 2 bases from J; junction bases left unmatched: 7. The CDR3 length is 14 residues. Germline values: CDR1 SQVTM, CDR2 ANQGSEA. The CDR3 DNA reads as TGCAGCGTTAAACAGGGGGCGTCGGCCTACGAGCAGTACTTC. Amino acid sequence: CSVKQGASAYEQYF.

The chain is built from TRBV25-1 and TRBJ2-2; D is perhaps TRBD1 (6 bases). V was clipped by 6 bases and J by 5 bases, with 13 bases between them. Germline V lookup: CDR1 MGHDK, CDR2 SYGVNS. The CDR3 totals 14 residues. CDR3 protein: CASSLAQGTGELFF. In DNA form, the CDR3 reads TGTGCCAGCAGCCTTGCGCAGGGGACCGGGGAGCTGTTTTTT.

The chain links TRBV21-1 to TRBJ1-6; TRBD1, as called in the table, went unchecked against the DNA. TRBV21-1 is a known pseudogene. The CDR3 is 15 amino acids. CDR3 nucleotide sequence: TGTGCCAGCAGTAACAGGGGGAACGTTAGATCACCCCTCCACTTT. Protein sequence: CASSNRGNVRSPLHF.

The chain combines TRBV7-9 with TRBJ2-3, with D perhaps TRBD1 (6 bases). CDR1 and CDR2 from the germline V gene are SEHNR and FQNEAQ (reference sequence). This CDR3 contains 15 residues. V was trimmed by 1 base and J by 0 bases, leaving 8 bases between them. CDR3 residues: CASSLGGPSTDTQYF. The CDR3 coding sequence is TGTGCCAGCAGCTTAGGGGGGCCGAGCACAGATACGCAGTATTTT.

The chain is built from TRBV4-1 and TRBJ1-6; weak D call: TRBD1 (5 bases). Germline loops: CDR1 MGHRA, CDR2 YSYEKL. The V end lost 0 bases, the J end lost 8 bases, and 17 bases lay between the germline ends. There are 17 residues in the CDR3. CDR3 loop: CASSQDVSGTAYSPLHF. The CDR3, as DNA: TGCGCCAGCAGCCAAGACGTATCCGGGACTGCCTATTCACCCCTCCACTTT.

This sequence joins TRBV19 and TRBJ2-7; 7 bases are shared with TRBD2. Germline V gives CDR1 LNHDA, CDR2 SQIVND (reference sequence). The CDR3 sequence is 15 residues long. Trimming cost V 3 bases and J 1 base; bases outside gene matches: 6. CDR3 protein: CASSIQREGSYEQYF. CDR3 nucleotide sequence: TGTGCCAGTAGTATCCAGAGGGAGGGATCCTACGAGCAGTACTTC.

The chain links TRBV6-1 to TRBJ1-2; D not resolved. Trimming stripped 6 bases from V and 0 bases from J, with 14 bases between. CDR1 is MNHNS, CDR2 SASEGT, per germline. The CDR3 covers 15 residues. The DNA for the CDR3 is TGTGCCAGCAGCCAACCGGGCAGAACTAACTATGGCTACACCTTC. Its protein product is CASSQPGRTNYGYTF.

J is TRBJ2-1 and V is TRBV9; 15 bases are shared with TRBD2. CDR3 size: 17 residues. Trimming removed 4 bases from V and 7 bases from J; junction bases left unmatched: 9. The germline V gene has CDR1 SGDLS and CDR2 YYNGEE. In DNA, the CDR3 is TGTGCCAGCAGCCCCGGACTAGCGGGAGGGCCTAGGAATGAGCAGTTCTTC. This sequence encodes CASSPGLAGGPRNEQFF. Using reference TRBV9 and TRBJ2-1 for the parts outside the CDR3, the full variable domain is DSGVTQTPKHLITATGQRVTLRCSPRSGDLSVYWYQQSLDQGLQFLIQYYNGEERAKGNILERFSAQQFPDLHSELNLSSLELGDSALYFCASSPGLAGGPRNEQFFGPGTRLTVL.

The chain couples TRBV5-4 to TRBJ2-6; TRBD2 is a possible D gene (6 bases). CDR1 is SGHNT and CDR2 is YYREEE in the germline V gene (reference sequence). Trimming cost V 10 bases and J 0 bases, with 20 bases left between them. The CDR3 sequence is 17 residues long. In DNA form, the CDR3 reads TGTGCCTCACATAAAGACCACGGGGGCTCTGGGGCCAACGTCCTGACTTTC. Protein product: CASHKDHGGSGANVLTF.

For the CDR3, the DNA is TGTGCCAGCAACAAACAGGGTGGGTCATACGAGCAGTACTTC. Its translation is CASNKQGGSYEQYF. The chain carries TRBV7-9 and TRBJ2-7; a weak D match, TRBD1 (6 bases). The CDR3 is 14 residues long. Germline lookup yields CDR1 SEHNR and CDR2 FQNEAQ (reference sequence). The V gene lost 7 bases and the J gene lost 4 bases, with 17 bases spanning the gap.

The chain has TRBV19 and TRBJ2-2; TRBD2 is a possible D gene (5 bases). V was shortened by 1 base and J by 7 bases, with 13 bases between the two germline ends. Germline CDR1 is LNHDA and CDR2 is SQIVND (reference sequence). This CDR3 has 15 amino acids. The CDR3 is CASSIGLGEGGELFF. The CDR3 region has the DNA TGTGCCAGTAGTATAGGGTTGGGAGAAGGCGGGGAGCTGTTTTTT.

This sequence joins TRBV6-4 and TRBJ2-7, with TRBD1 matching over 7 bases. The V and J ends lost 5 bases and 4 bases, in that order; junction bases with no gene match: 11. The length of the CDR3 is 15 residues. Germline CDR1 MRHNA, CDR2 SNTAGT. The CDR3 sequence: CASSWDSTIRYEQYF. CDR3 coding DNA: TGTGCCAGCAGTTGGGACAGCACTATTAGATACGAGCAGTACTTC.

The rearrangement links TRBV30 to TRBJ2-6, with a tentative D call TRBD2 (5 bases). Germline assignment: CDR1 GTSNPN and CDR2 SVGIG (reference sequence). The CDR3 spans 14 residues. V shed 4 bases and J shed 1 base, with 8 bases lying between them. CDR3 sequence (DNA): TGTGCCTGGACTCCGGGGTCTGGGGCCAACGTCCTGACTTTC. This codes for CAWTPGSGANVLTF.

Remarks on this clone: Other DNA sequences from this sample encode an identical CDR3 as well. The chain combines TRBV9 with TRBJ2-2; D is ambiguous. Per germline, CDR1 SGDLS and CDR2 YYNGEE. V dropped 1 base and J dropped 5 bases, with 6 bases sitting between them. The CDR3 loop spans 13 amino acids. CDR3 sequence (DNA): TGTGCCAGCAGCGTATTAGGGACCGGGGAGCTGTTTTTT. It translates to CASSVLGTGELFF.

The V and J genes are TRBV18 and TRBJ2-3, with a possible D match to TRBD2 (5 bases). This CDR3 is built from 14 residues. V dropped 6 bases and J dropped 3 bases, with 13 bases sitting between them. Germline V gives CDR1 KGHSH, CDR2 LQKENI. CDR3 nucleotides: TGTGCCAGCTCGACCGGCCGAGGGACAGATACGCAGTATTTT. It translates to CASSTGRGTDTQYF.

The chain recombines TRBV6-6 with TRBJ1-5; D unresolved. V lost 5 bases, J lost 1 base, and 12 bases lay in between. This CDR3 spans 15 amino acids. Per the germline V gene, CDR1 is MNHNY and CDR2 is SVGAGI (reference sequence). CDR3 region: CASSLLGGSNQPQHF. CDR3 in DNA: TGTGCCAGCAGTCTTCTGGGAGGGAGCAATCAGCCCCAGCATTTT.

V usage is TRBV5-1 and J usage is TRBJ2-1; D could derive from TRBD1 or TRBD2 (5 bases each). CDR3 length equals 16 residues. The germline V gene encodes CDR1 SGHRS and CDR2 YFSETQ. The V gene lost 4 bases and the J gene lost 6 bases, with 20 bases spanning the gap. CDR3 sequence reads: CASSPPGRSTINEQFF. Here the CDR3 DNA reads TGCGCCAGCAGCCCCCCGGGGCGATCGACGATCAATGAGCAGTTCTTC.

The genes are TRBV14 and TRBJ2-3; TRBD2 aligns across 10 bases. The germline V gene encodes CDR1 SGHDN and CDR2 FVKESK. The length of the CDR3 is 20 residues. V shed 0 bases, J shed 3 bases, and the junction held 15 bases outside the gene matches. The CDR3 here is CASSQDGGLAGEFTTDTQYF. CDR3 in DNA: TGTGCCAGCAGCCAAGATGGGGGGCTAGCGGGGGAGTTTACTACAGATACGCAGTATTTT.

V and J are TRBV10-2 and TRBJ2-3, with TRBD2 matching over 12 bases. The CDR3 extends over 13 amino acids. J was trimmed by 4 bases and V by 8 bases; bases with no gene match: 1. Germline loops: CDR1 WSHSY, CDR2 SAAADI. The CDR3, as DNA: TGCGCCAGCCGACTAGCGGGAGCAGATACGCAGTATTTT. This codes for CASRLAGADTQYF.

Only a few counts were recorded for this clone. This chain links TRBV10-3 with TRBJ1-5; D is ambiguous. Germline lookup yields CDR1 ENHRY and CDR2 SYGVKD. The CDR3 totals 16 residues. The V and J ends lost 4 bases and 2 bases respectively, with 15 bases between them. The CDR3 nucleotides are TGTGCCATCAGTGGGAGACCGGGAACGGGCAATCAGCCCCAGCATTTT. It translates to CAISGRPGTGNQPQHF.

The rearrangement links TRBV9 to TRBJ1-4; D not certain. V lost 4 bases to trimming and J lost 6 bases, with 16 bases between them. Looked up from germline, CDR1 is SGDLS and CDR2 is YYNGEE. CDR3 size: 15 residues. The CDR3 DNA follows: TGTGCCAGCAGCCCAGCCACAGTGAGCGATGAAAAACTGTTTTTT. Its protein product is CASSPATVSDEKLFF.

This chain connects TRBV18 to TRBJ2-3; 7 bases match TRBD1. Germline V gene lookup returns CDR1 KGHSH and CDR2 LQKENI. This CDR3 spans 15 amino acids. V lost 4 bases to trimming and J lost 4 bases; unmatched junction nucleotides: 8. The CDR3 DNA is TGTGCCAGCTCACAATGGACAGGACGGGCAGATACGCAGTATTTT. It translates to CASSQWTGRADTQYF.

The chain couples TRBV6-5 to TRBJ2-3; D remains unclear. Germline V gene lookup returns CDR1 MNHEY and CDR2 SVGAGI. V lost 7 bases and J 2 bases, leaving 7 bases between the germline ends. This CDR3 spans 12 amino acids. CDR3 sequence (DNA): TGTGCCAGCAAGGCCATCACAGATACGCAGTATTTT. It specifies CASKAITDTQYF.

This chain joins TRBV29-1 and TRBJ1-3; D gene unclear. CDR1 is SQVTM and CDR2 is ANQGSEA in the germline V gene. Between the trimmed V and J ends, which lost 5 bases and 0 bases, there was a span of 2 bases. CDR3 length: 11 residues. DNA for the CDR3: TGCAGCGTTAACTCTGGAAACACCATATATTTT. Translation: CSVNSGNTIYF. The entire variable domain, with the rest obtained from reference TRBV29-1 and TRBJ1-3, is as follows: SAVISQKPSRDICQRGTSLTIQCQVDSQVTMMFWYRQQPGQSLTLIATANQGSEATYESGFVIDKFPISRPNLTFSTLTVSNMSPEDSSIYLCSVNSGNTIYFGEGSWLTVV.

The rearrangement joins TRBV9 to TRBJ1-2, with D possibly TRBD1 on 5 matching bases. The CDR3 is 12 residues long. V was pared by 6 bases and J by 7 bases, with 13 bases between. The germline V gene encodes CDR1 SGDLS and CDR2 YYNGEE. The CDR3 region has the DNA TGTGCCAGCAACCAGGGTTTGGGTGGCTACACCTTC. This gives the protein CASNQGLGGYTF.

This clone appeared a few times. This rearrangement joins TRBV6-6 to TRBJ2-7; perhaps D is TRBD1 or TRBD2 (5 bases each). V lost 2 bases and J lost 4, with 18 bases in between. CDR1 is MNHNY, CDR2 SVGAGI, per germline (reference sequence). The length of the CDR3 is 16 residues. The CDR3 nucleotides are TGTGCCAGCAGTTACCGTGCCGGGACCCGTTATTACGAGCAGTACTTC. Protein product: CASSYRAGTRYYEQYF.